The sequence of this TCR beta chain was determined in a study of response to subunit inactivated influenza vaccine. Study conclusions and caveats: Authors proposed each seasonal influenza vaccination draws in few new T cells.

MiXCR, run by TCRdb on the RT-PCR reads, gives a single entry per CDR3 protein. Here the sample spans 860,000 or so distinct CDR3 sequences, less than 25% being singletons. Concerning this clonotype itself: Its cognate antigen is unknown.

This receptor was obtained from a man aged 45-60 years who received an inactivated influenza vaccine. The sample consisted of PBMCs from blood, taken roughly 5 days after vaccination.

CDR3 DNA: TGTGCCAGCAGCCTTTCCGGGACTCGACTACGTGGGCAGTACTTC. Encoded protein: CASSLSGTRLRGQYF. The V and J genes are TRBV3-1 and TRBJ2-7, with D perhaps TRBD2 (6 bases). CDR1 is LGHDT and CDR2 is YNNKEL in the germline V gene (reference sequence). V shed 4 bases and J shed 9 bases, with 22 bases lying between them. The CDR3 sequence is 15 residues long.